These 21 T cell receptor beta chains share one sample of origin, sequenced in a study of cytomegalovirus exposure and HLA in healthy donors (dated 2017 in TCRdb). Library preparation used the immunoSEQ multiplex PCR assay. The multiplex PCR relied on a mix of 60 forward primers for TCR Vbeta segments and 13 reverse primers for TCR Jbeta segments. Imported from immuneACCESS, the table was reduced by TCRdb to in-frame sequences with V and J called. These copies leave out some clones; in studies compared against another copy, an unresolved V gene accounts for under half, and the cause of the remainder is not known. For this sample the table gives roughly 110,000 clones, of which about 76% were detected only once. The top ten constitute around 5% of the sample. The sample comprised PBMCs. These receptor sequences come from a man aged 25-45 years in good health and CMV-seropositive.

The chain couples TRBV5-1 to TRBJ2-5, with D possibly TRBD2 on 6 matching bases. Germline lookup yields CDR1 SGHRS and CDR2 YFSETQ. The CDR3 sequence is 14 residues long. V lost 4 bases and J 4 bases, leaving 14 bases between the germline ends. The CDR3 DNA reads as TGCGCCAGCAGCATGGAAGGGCGGGGAGAGACCCAGTACTTC. Its translation is CASSMEGRGETQYF.

The chain combines TRBV6-5 with TRBJ2-7, with D hard to call. This CDR3 spans 14 amino acids. Germline lookup yields CDR1 MNHEY and CDR2 SVGAGI. Trimming cost V 3 bases and J 6 bases, with 15 bases left between them. The CDR3 nucleotides are TGTGCCAGCAGTTATGACCTCCCCCCAGGCGAGCAGTACTTC. Its protein product is CASSYDLPPGEQYF.

This clone was recorded many times. The V call is TRBV2, the J call TRBJ1-5, with 9 bases fitting TRBD1. CDR3 length: 15 residues. Germline trimming cut 4 bases from V and 6 bases from J; bases unmatched to any gene: 7. Germline CDR1 and CDR2: SNHLY and FYNNEI. The CDR3 sequence is CASSVTGGSRQPQHF. The CDR3 DNA sequence: TGTGCCAGCAGTGTCACAGGGGGCTCCCGTCAGCCCCAGCATTTT.

V is TRBV5-1 and J is TRBJ1-1; TRBD1 is a possible D gene (6 bases). The CDR3 is 13 amino acids. Trimming pared 3 bases from V and 4 bases from J, leaving 10 bases between. The germline V gene has CDR1 SGHRS and CDR2 YFSETQ. CDR3 sequence: CASSWGGSTEAFF. In nucleotides, the CDR3 is TGCGCCAGCAGCTGGGGGGGCAGCACTGAAGCTTTCTTT.

This chain joins TRBV18 and TRBJ2-1; 7 nucleotides line up with TRBD2. In germline, CDR1 is KGHSH, CDR2 LQKENI. V shed 6 bases, J shed 0 bases, and the junction held 14 bases outside the gene matches. This CDR3 is built from 18 residues. The CDR3, as DNA: TGTGCCAGCTCCCGGACCTCCCGGGACTACAGCTCCTACAATGAGCAGTTCTTC. Amino acids: CASSRTSRDYSSYNEQFF.

This chain joins TRBV7-9 and TRBJ2-3; tentative D call: TRBD1 (6 bases). CDR1 is SEHNR, CDR2 FQNEAQ, per germline (reference sequence). The length of the CDR3 is 15 residues. Deletions cut 5 bases from V and 1 base from J, with 13 bases between. In DNA form, the CDR3 reads TGTGCCAGCAGCCTGGGGACATATCGCACAGATACGCAGTATTTT. Translating it yields CASSLGTYRTDTQYF.

This chain links TRBV28 with TRBJ1-1, with 9 nucleotides matching TRBD1. The V gene's germline CDR1 is MDHEN and CDR2 SYDVKM. The CDR3 is 15 amino acids. Trimming removed 2 bases from V and 8 bases from J; junction bases left unmatched: 9. The CDR3 DNA reads as TGTGCCAGCAGTTTACCCCCACAGGGGGCTAACGAAGCTTTCTTT. It yields the protein CASSLPPQGANEAFF.

This chain joins TRBV27 and TRBJ2-5; possibly TRBD1 for D (6 bases). The J call may not be correct, given that the DNA end is closer to TRBJ2-7. The CDR3 spans 13 residues. Germline loops: CDR1 MNHEY, CDR2 SMNVEV (reference sequence). CDR3 in DNA: TGTGCCAGCAGGCAGGGGTCCTCCTACGAGCAGTACTTC. Protein product: CASRQGSSYEQYF.

This clone was seen only a few times. The chain employs TRBV11-2 and TRBJ2-7; 10 bases map to TRBD2. This CDR3 has 15 amino acids. CDR1 and CDR2 from the germline V gene are SGHAT and FQNNGV. The V gene end was trimmed by 1 base and the J gene end by 8 bases; junction bases not matched to a gene: 8. The DNA of the CDR3 is TGTGCCAGCAGCTTAGTAGGGACTAGCGACTATCAGCAGTACTTC. Protein product: CASSLVGTSDYQQYF.

The CDR3 sequence is CASSLVPQGSGSPLHF. The CDR3, as DNA: TGTGCCAGCAGCTTAGTTCCCCAGGGCTCCGGTTCACCCCTCCACTTT. The chain joins TRBV7-2 to TRBJ1-6, with a weak D call TRBD1 (5 bases). The CDR3 is made up of 16 amino acids. Between the trimmed V and J ends, which lost 1 base and 9 bases, there was a span of 16 bases. Per germline, CDR1 SGHTA and CDR2 FQGNSA. Full variable domain (missing parts from reference TRBV7-2 and TRBJ1-6): GAGVSQSPSNKVTEKGKDVELRCDPISGHTALYWYRQSLGQGLEFLIYFQGNSAPDKSGLPSDRFSAERTGGSVSTLTIQRTQQEDSAVYLCASSLVPQGSGSPLHFGNGTRLTVT.

The chain links TRBV6-1 to TRBJ2-7; maybe TRBD2 (7 bases). Trimming stripped 3 bases from V and 1 base from J, with 19 bases between. Germline V gene lookup returns CDR1 MNHNS and CDR2 SASEGT. CDR3 length: 17 residues. The CDR3 bases are TGTGCCAGCAGTGACCCGGGCGGGGGCCAGATATCCTACGAGCAGTACTTC. This sequence encodes CASSDPGGGQISYEQYF.

This clone was seen only once. CDR3 region: CASSISPRTSGDTDTQYF. In nucleotides, the CDR3 is TGTGCCAGTAGTATATCCCCTCGGACTAGCGGCGACACAGATACGCAGTATTTT. The chain couples TRBV19 to TRBJ2-3, with 10 positions matching TRBD2. The junction had 10 bases not matched to a gene; V was cut back by 2 bases and J by 2 bases. The length of the CDR3 is 18 residues. Germline V gene sequence: CDR1 LNHDA, CDR2 SQIVND (reference sequence). The full variable domain, in which reference TRBV19 and TRBJ2-3 provide the parts outside the CDR3, is DGGITQSPKYLFRKEGQNVTLSCEQNLNHDAMYWYRQDPGQGLRLIYYSQIVNDFQKGDIAEGYSVSREKKESFPLTVTSAQKNPTAFYLCASSISPRTSGDTDTQYFGPGTRLTVL.

This clone was observed a single time. The chain couples TRBV6-5 to TRBJ2-7; TRBD2 is a possible D gene (5 bases). Trimming removed 0 bases from V and 5 bases from J, with 14 bases in between. This CDR3 spans 15 amino acids. Germline-derived CDR1 and CDR2 are MNHEY and SVGAGI. CDR3: CASSYSHGVQHEQYF. As DNA, the CDR3 is TGTGCCAGCAGTTACTCCCACGGGGTTCAACACGAGCAGTACTTC.

The V call is TRBV6-1, the J call TRBJ2-6; perhaps TRBD2 as D (6 bases). This CDR3 region has 15 residues. Germline assignment: CDR1 MNHNS and CDR2 SASEGT. Trimming cost V 7 bases and J 4 bases, with 14 bases left between them. The CDR3: CASKEGISGANVLTF. The DNA of the CDR3 is TGTGCCAGCAAGGAGGGCATTAGCGGGGCCAACGTCCTGACTTTC.

J is TRBJ2-7 and V is TRBV5-1, with TRBD1 identical over 9 bases. With 4 bases clipped from V and 4 bases from J, the junction kept 6 bases outside the gene matches. Looked up from germline, CDR1 is SGHRS and CDR2 is YFSETQ. The CDR3 is made up of 14 amino acids. The CDR3 loop is CASSNRDRVYEQYF. CDR3 in DNA: TGCGCCAGCAGCAACCGGGACAGGGTGTACGAGCAGTACTTC.

J is TRBJ2-2 and V is TRBV7-3; the D is unclear. Germline CDR1 SGHTA, CDR2 FQGTGA. CDR3 length: 14 residues. V was shortened by 5 bases and J by 2 bases, with 9 bases between the two germline ends. In nucleotides, the CDR3 is TGTGCCAGCAGCCCCGTCTCTAACACCGGGGAGCTGTTTTTT. It translates to CASSPVSNTGELFF.

This clone was detected only once. The CDR3 sequence is CASSVTGTGSSPLHF. CDR3 bases: TGTGCCAGCAGCGTAACCGGGACAGGGAGTTCACCCCTCCACTTT. This chain connects TRBV9 to TRBJ1-6, with 9 bases that match TRBD1. Trimming removed 1 base from V and 9 bases from J; junction bases left unmatched: 5. From germline, CDR1 is SGDLS and CDR2 YYNGEE. This CDR3 has 15 amino acids.

The chain combines TRBV19 with TRBJ2-1; 7 nucleotides line up with TRBD1. The ends lost 6 bases at V and 5 bases at J; junction bases unmatched: 4. The CDR3 has 13 amino acids. Per the germline V gene, CDR1 is LNHDA and CDR2 is SQIVND (reference sequence). The CDR3 here is CASRRDSNNEQFF. In nucleotides, the CDR3 is TGTGCCAGTAGAAGGGACAGCAACAATGAGCAGTTCTTC.

The rearrangement joins TRBV30 to TRBJ2-7, with D possibly TRBD2 on 5 matching bases. Germline V gene sequence: CDR1 GTSNPN, CDR2 SVGIG (reference sequence). Trimming stripped 5 bases from V and 4 bases from J, with 21 bases between. This CDR3 contains 15 residues. The CDR3 DNA sequence: TGTGCCTGGTCGGACGGGATTCTGGGCCAGTACGAGCAGTACTTC. Its translation is CAWSDGILGQYEQYF.

V gene TRBV7-2 combines with J gene TRBJ2-5, with 7 bases lining up with TRBD2. Losses at the gene ends were 5 bases for V and 1 base for J; bases not matched to a gene: 4. From germline, CDR1 is SGHTA and CDR2 FQGNSA. This CDR3 has 14 amino acids. The DNA of the CDR3 is TGTGCCAGCAGCCGAGGACTAGTCCAAGAGACCCAGTACTTC. Protein sequence: CASSRGLVQETQYF.

V and J are TRBV15 and TRBJ1-5; D is uncertain. V lost 8 bases and J lost 5, with 10 bases in between. The CDR3 has 12 residues. Germline CDR1 reads LNHNV; CDR2 reads YYDKDF (reference sequence). CDR3 sequence reads: CATRGWDQPQHF. The CDR3 DNA follows: TGTGCCACCCGCGGGTGGGATCAGCCCCAGCATTTT.